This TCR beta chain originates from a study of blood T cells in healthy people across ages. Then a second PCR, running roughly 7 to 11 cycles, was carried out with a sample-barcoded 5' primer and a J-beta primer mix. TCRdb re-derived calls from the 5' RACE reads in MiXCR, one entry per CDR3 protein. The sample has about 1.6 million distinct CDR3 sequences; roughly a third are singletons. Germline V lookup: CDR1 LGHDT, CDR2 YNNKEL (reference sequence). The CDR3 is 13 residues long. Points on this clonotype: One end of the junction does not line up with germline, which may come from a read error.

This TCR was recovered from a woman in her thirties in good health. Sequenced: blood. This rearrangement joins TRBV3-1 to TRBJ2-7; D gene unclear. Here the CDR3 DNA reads TGTGCCAGCAGCCAATTCATCTCCTACGAGCGGTACTTC. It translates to CASSQFISYERYF.